The rows below give T cell receptor beta chains drawn from one sample of a study of T-cell reconstitution after alpha-beta-depleted transplantation in children. TCRdb itself ran the PCR reads through MiXCR, one entry per CDR3 protein. Among a few hundred thousand distinct CDR3 sequences listed, 9.9% were seen once. Specimen: PBMCs from the stem cell graft donor, collected from the stem cell graft. The receptors were gathered from a human donor who donated a stem cell graft to a child with SCID. Both conserved end residues are part of each CDR3. D genes are given only for firm matches. The size of a clone is reported for some rows only, either as once, few or many, or as a class for expanded clones.

DNA	CDR3	V	size	D	J
TGCAGTGCTAGAGTCCTGGAGACCCAGTACTTC	CSARVLETQYF	TRBV20-1	NA	NA	TRBJ2-5
TGTGCCATCAGTGAGGTCACGAGCTCCTACAATGAGCAGTTCTTC	CAISEVTSSYNEQFF	TRBV10-3	few	NA	TRBJ2-1
TGTGCCAGCAGGACGTCGGGGGGGCAGGGAGATACGCAGTATTTT	CASRTSGGQGDTQYF	TRBV28	NA	TRBD2	TRBJ2-3
TGTGCCAGCGGACGGGGGGTCTACAATGAGCAGTTCTTC	CASGRGVYNEQFF	TRBV7-6	few	TRBD2	TRBJ2-1
TGTGCCAGCAGCCAGCCAACGATCACCGGGGAGCTGTTTTTT	CASSQPTITGELFF	TRBV7-2	few	NA	TRBJ2-2
TGTGCCAGCAGTTACGGGCAGAAAGAGACCCAGTACTTC	CASSYGQKETQYF	TRBV6-2/TRBV6-3	NA	NA	TRBJ2-5
TGTGCCAGCAGGAGGGACAGGGCCTACGAGCAGTACTTC	CASRRDRAYEQYF	TRBV27	few	TRBD1	TRBJ2-7
TGCGCCAGCAGCTCGGACAGGGTCACCGGGGAGCTGTTTTTT	CASSSDRVTGELFF	TRBV5-1	many	TRBD1	TRBJ2-2
TGTGCCATCAGTGAATCGGGGGACAATGAGCAGTTCTTC	CAISESGDNEQFF	TRBV10-3	NA	NA	TRBJ2-1
TGTGCCAGCAGTGAATGGAGTGGTGGCACCGGGGAGCTGTTTTTT	CASSEWSGGTGELFF	TRBV25-1	NA	NA	TRBJ2-2
TGTGCCAGCACCAAGACAGAGAACACTGAAGCTTTCTTT	CASTKTENTEAFF	TRBV12-3/TRBV12-4	NA	NA	TRBJ1-1
TGTGCCAGCAGTTACCTTGACAGTGAGCAGTACTTC	CASSYLDSEQYF	TRBV6-6	many	NA	TRBJ2-7
TGTGCCACCAGTGACCCACTAGCGGCGGGTACAGGGGGGCAGTTCTTC	CATSDPLAAGTGGQFF	TRBV24-1	many	NA	TRBJ2-1
TGTGCCAGCAGCGACCTGCTGGGGACCCAGGGGGCCGAGCAGTACTTC	CASSDLLGTQGAEQYF	TRBV7-9	few	TRBD1	TRBJ2-7
TGTGCCAGCAGCGCCAGACAGGTCTACGAGCAGTACTTC	CASSARQVYEQYF	TRBV21-1	NA	NA	TRBJ2-7
TGTGCCAGCAGTTTATGGTCCCAAGGCTCAGATACGCAGTATTTT	CASSLWSQGSDTQYF	TRBV12-3/TRBV12-4	few	NA	TRBJ2-3
TGTGCCAGCAGTTTAACGGGGCTAAGTAATTCACCCCTCCACTTT	CASSLTGLSNSPLHF	TRBV27	NA	NA	TRBJ1-6
TGTGCCAGCACTCCCAGAGGGAACACTGAAGCTTTCTTT	CASTPRGNTEAFF	TRBV3-1	many	NA	TRBJ1-1
TGTGCCAGTAGTCTCTACTCACCCGAAGATACGCAGTATTTT	CASSLYSPEDTQYF	TRBV19	NA	NA	TRBJ2-3
TGTGCCAGCAGTCCAGGGCCATGGCTCACTGAAGCTTTCTTT	CASSPGPWLTEAFF	TRBV12-3/TRBV12-4	NA	NA	TRBJ1-1
TGCGCCAGCAGCACCGGACTAGCGGGGGGGCCTGGGGCCAACGTCCTGACTTTC	CASSTGLAGGPGANVLTF	TRBV5-1	NA	TRBD2	TRBJ2-6
TGTGCCAGCAGCCAAGACAGGGTCCCCTCCACTGAAGCTTTCTTT	CASSQDRVPSTEAFF	TRBV14	NA	NA	TRBJ1-1
TGTGCCAGCGGGGACAGCATGAACACTGAAGCTTTCTTT	CASGDSMNTEAFF	TRBV19	few	TRBD1	TRBJ1-1
TGTGCCAGCAGCTTACACAGGGGGCAATCTATCGGGGAGCTGTTTTTT	CASSLHRGQSIGELFF	TRBV7-9	NA	TRBD1	TRBJ2-2
TGTGCCAGCGCAATGTCCGAAATAACCGGGGAGCTGTTTTTT	CASAMSEITGELFF	TRBV6-4	NA	NA	TRBJ2-2
TGTGCCAGCTCACTTGGGACCCTGCGGGCAGATACGCAGTATTTT	CASSLGTLRADTQYF	TRBV18	few	NA	TRBJ2-3
TGTGCCAGCAGTCGGACTAGCGGGGGGAACAATGAGCAGTTCTTC	CASSRTSGGNNEQFF	TRBV6-1	many	TRBD2	TRBJ2-1
TGCGCCAGCAGCCGCCGGGACAGGGATAATGAGCAGTTCTTC	CASSRRDRDNEQFF	TRBV5-1	NA	TRBD1	TRBJ2-1
TGTGCCAGCAGCTCCTTAAGCGGGGGACCACAAGAGACCCAGTACTTC	CASSSLSGGPQETQYF	TRBV5-5	few	TRBD2	TRBJ2-5
TGCAGTGCTAGAGAAGCAGGGGCTAGCACAGATACGCAGTATTTT	CSAREAGASTDTQYF	TRBV20-1	few	NA	TRBJ2-3
TGTGCCAGCAGGGGGACTAGCGGGGGCACAGATACGCAGTATTTT	CASRGTSGGTDTQYF	TRBV6-1	few	TRBD2	TRBJ2-3
TGCAGTGTGAACGCGGGTTTTTTGGATACGCAGTATTTT	CSVNAGFLDTQYF	TRBV20-1	many	NA	TRBJ2-3
TGCGCCAGCACCGCGGGGGGTACCACAGATACGCAGTATTTT	CASTAGGTTDTQYF	TRBV5-1	many	TRBD2	TRBJ2-3
TGCGCCAGCAGCTTTACAGGGGGGTGGACAGATACGCAGTATTTT	CASSFTGGWTDTQYF	TRBV5-1	few	TRBD1	TRBJ2-3